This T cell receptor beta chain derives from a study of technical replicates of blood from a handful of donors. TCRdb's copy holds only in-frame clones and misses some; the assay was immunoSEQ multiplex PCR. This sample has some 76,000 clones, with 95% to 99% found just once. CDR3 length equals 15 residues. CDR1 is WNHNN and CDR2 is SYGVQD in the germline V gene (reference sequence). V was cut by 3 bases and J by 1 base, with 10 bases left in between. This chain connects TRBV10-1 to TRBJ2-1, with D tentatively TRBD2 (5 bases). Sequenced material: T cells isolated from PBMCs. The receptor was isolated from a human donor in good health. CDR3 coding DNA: TGCGCCAGCAGTGAAGGGCGGGCTTCCTACAATGAGCAGTTCTTC. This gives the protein CASSEGRASYNEQFF.